This TCR beta chain was found in a study of chemoradiotherapy in HPV16-positive cancers (dated by TCRdb to 2022 to 2024). Context from the whole study: Candidate HPV-specific T-cell clones and common TCR motifs were defined through functional T-cell assays on cells from a couple of HPV16-positive patients. Next, the candidate HPV-specific TCRs and motifs were followed in TCR repertoires from more than 70 patients with HPV-related cancers. The study set out to ask whether T-cell immunity against the HPV oncoproteins E6 and E7 changes over the course of chemoradiotherapy and whether that immunity affects survival. Beyond this particular receptor, the publication reports: Expansion of candidate HPV-specific clones and E7-related TCR motifs was observed in the tumor microenvironment during treatment, whereas no such expansion was observed for non-HPV-specific T cells. Among HPV16-positive patients, expansion of HPV-responsive T cells during chemoradiotherapy was associated with better recurrence-free survival. The survival association was reported for HPV16-positive patients, and the functional definition of HPV-specific T cells was derived from only a couple of HPV16-positive patients.

Repertoires were sampled multiple times during chemoradiotherapy, which allowed clonal expansion in the tumor microenvironment to be followed. Including cysteine and phenylalanine, the CDR3 has 18 amino acids. The kept DNA is CDR3 alone, 54 bases in frame from the first base. From a lookup of the germline V gene, CDR1 and CDR2 are SGHRS and YFSETQ. Between the V and J ends, shortened by 0 bases and 3 bases respectively, the junction contains 21 bases. The protocol used for the library was the immunoSEQ multiplex PCR assay. The table was pulled from immuneACCESS by TCRdb, which kept in-frame rearrangements only. Such tables lose some clones; where checked, under half of the loss comes from unresolved V genes, and the rest has no known cause. Across this sample there are 9,500 to 12,000 clones, with approximately 90% seen only once. The ten largest clones represent less than 2% of the sample. The table lists this clone with a few counts. Its cognate antigen has yet to be identified. Within one base of it there is no much larger clone, and no base qualities were kept.

The specimen comprised blood, sampled from a patient who underwent chemoradiotherapy. This TCR was sampled from a human donor with HPV-associated anogenital cancer. The rearrangement joined TRBV5-1 to TRBJ1-1; the D gene is perhaps TRBD1, from 5 matching bases. The nucleotide sequence is TGCGCCAGCAGCTTGGACCCGGGACGAAAAACGGGGGACACTGAAGCTTTCTTT. It codes for CASSLDPGRKTGDTEAFF.